These 21 T cell receptor beta chains originate from one sample sequenced in a study of long-term antiretroviral therapy in people with HIV. Survey-level immunoSEQ v3.0 assays were run. Assay used: immunoSEQ multiplex PCR; TCRdb lists only in-frame clones, some missing. The sample lists 20,000 to 25,000 clones, over 80% occurring once. Material: unsorted PBMCs, obtained 1.2 years after starting antiretroviral therapy. The receptor source for this set is a woman in her 40s with HIV.

V usage is TRBV7-9 and J usage is TRBJ2-3, with 9 bases lining up with TRBD2. J was trimmed by 3 bases and V by 1 base; bases with no gene match: 8. Germline V lookup: CDR1 SEHNR, CDR2 FQNEAQ (reference sequence). The CDR3 has 17 residues. CDR3 coding DNA: TGTGCCAGCAGCTTAGAAGCGGAGACTAGCGGAACAGATACGCAGTATTTT. Translation: CASSLEAETSGTDTQYF.

The rearrangement uses TRBV5-1 and TRBJ1-1; TRBD1 matches 8 bases. Germline V gene sequence: CDR1 SGHRS, CDR2 YFSETQ. Germline trimming cut 6 bases from V and 6 bases from J; bases unmatched to any gene: 7. The CDR3 is 13 residues long. In nucleotides, the CDR3 is TGCGCCAGCAACCGGGACAGGAGCGCTGAAGCTTTCTTT. It codes for CASNRDRSAEAFF.

This clone came up once. In DNA form, the CDR3 reads TGTGCCAGCAGCTTGGAGGGTCGGACAGATACGCAGTATTTT. Translating gives CASSLEGRTDTQYF. V and J are TRBV5-4 and TRBJ2-3; D unresolved. V was shortened by 0 bases and J by 3 bases, with 8 bases between the two germline ends. Germline V gene lookup returns CDR1 SGHNT and CDR2 YYREEE (reference sequence). The CDR3 contains 14 residues.

The chain couples TRBV21-1 to TRBJ1-5; the DNA was not compared with TRBD1, the D call given in the table. TRBV21-1 is a documented pseudogene. The CDR3 sequence is 18 residues long. The DNA for the CDR3 is TGTGCCAGCAGCAAAGGGGGACAGTTCCCTAATAGCAATCAGCCCCAGCATTTT. It codes for CASSKGGQFPNSNQPQHF.

This clone was seen a handful of times. The chain links TRBV11-2 to TRBJ2-7; TRBD1 is a possible D gene (6 bases). The CDR3 consists of 14 residues. V was shortened by 4 bases and J by 3 bases, with 13 bases between the two germline ends. Per germline, CDR1 SGHAT and CDR2 FQNNGV. The CDR3, as DNA: TGTGCCAGCAGCTCCCTGGACAGTTTCTACGAGCAGTACTTC. Its translation is CASSSLDSFYEQYF.

The gene calls are TRBV4-3 and TRBJ2-2; D is unresolved. There are 15 residues in the CDR3. The V gene lost 0 bases and the J gene lost 0 bases, with 5 bases spanning the gap. Germline V CDR1 and CDR2: LGHNA, YSLEER. CDR3 DNA: TGCGCCAGCAGCCAAGAGGATGCGAACACCGGGGAGCTGTTTTTT. Translating gives CASSQEDANTGELFF.

CDR3 in DNA: TGTGCCAGCACACACCGGACAGGGCCATTCGGCTACACCTTC. Amino acid sequence: CASTHRTGPFGYTF. This chain uses TRBV6-5 with TRBJ1-2, with 8 nucleotides matching TRBD1. In germline, CDR1 is MNHEY, CDR2 SVGAGI. The J segment lost 8 bases and the V segment lost 7 bases, leaving 12 bases of the junction unmatched. The CDR3 spans 14 residues.

This chain connects TRBV30 to TRBJ1-5; D ambiguous. Germline V gene data show CDR1 as GTSNPN and CDR2 as SVGIG (reference sequence). The CDR3 loop spans 15 amino acids. V lost 3 bases, J lost 7 bases, and 19 bases lay in between. As DNA, the CDR3 is TGTGCCTGGAGCCTCGGCGGAGGGAGCCGACAGCCCCAGCATTTT. This sequence encodes CAWSLGGGSRQPQHF.

This chain uses TRBV4-3 with TRBJ1-1; TRBD1 aligns across 12 bases. The germline CDR1 and CDR2 sequences are LGHNA and YSLEER. The CDR3 is 17 residues long. The V segment lost 3 bases and the J segment 1 base; nucleotides outside the gene matches: 6. The CDR3: CASSQGQGAFWNTEAFF. The CDR3 region has the DNA TGCGCCAGCAGCCAGGGACAGGGGGCGTTTTGGAACACTGAAGCTTTCTTT.

This chain connects TRBV25-1 to TRBJ2-3, with 8 positions matching TRBD2. The germline CDR1 and CDR2 sequences are MGHDK and SYGVNS. J gave up 6 bases and V 2 bases, and 10 bases lay outside the gene matches. The CDR3 has 16 amino acids. CDR3 in amino acids: CASSEGTGGPVDTQYF. The CDR3 coding sequence is TGTGCCAGCAGTGAAGGTACGGGAGGGCCAGTCGATACGCAGTATTTT.

The V call is TRBV18, the J call TRBJ1-3; D remains ambiguous. The CDR3 has 15 residues. V was clipped by 3 bases and J by 1 base, with 10 bases between them. Germline lookup yields CDR1 KGHSH and CDR2 LQKENI. As DNA, the CDR3 is TGTGCCAGCTCACCGGACTCAAGATCTGGAAACACCATATATTTT. It translates to CASSPDSRSGNTIYF.

The chain has TRBV7-8 and TRBJ1-2; D not resolved. With 1 base removed from V and 8 bases from J, the gap between germline ends came to 8 bases. CDR3 length: 12 amino acids. Germline V lookup: CDR1 SGHVS, CDR2 FQNEAQ. CDR3 sequence reads: CASSLGKEGYTF. CDR3 bases: TGTGCCAGCAGCTTAGGGAAGGAGGGCTACACCTTC.

The rearrangement joins TRBV6-1 to TRBJ2-3; 9 nucleotides line up with TRBD2. The CDR3 length is 15 residues. Germline V gives CDR1 MNHNS, CDR2 SASEGT. Germline trimming cut 5 bases from V and 1 base from J; bases unmatched to any gene: 4. CDR3 protein: CASSSQRGGTDTQYF. As DNA, the CDR3 is TGTGCCAGCAGTTCCCAGCGGGGGGGCACAGATACGCAGTATTTT.

The rearrangement uses TRBV2 and TRBJ1-1; D remains ambiguous. V lost 6 bases to trimming and J lost 1 base, with 3 bases between them. Germline CDR1 reads SNHLY; CDR2 reads FYNNEI. The CDR3 extends over 11 amino acids. CDR3 protein: CASRQNTEAFF. The CDR3 DNA follows: TGTGCCAGCAGACAGAACACTGAAGCTTTCTTT.

The sample holds one count of this clone. The chain combines TRBV5-6 with TRBJ2-7; D may correspond to TRBD1 or TRBD2 (5 bases each). The CDR3 is made up of 15 amino acids. V lost 3 bases and J 3 bases, leaving 16 bases between the germline ends. The V gene's germline CDR1 is SGHDT and CDR2 YYEEEE. As DNA, the CDR3 is TGTGCCAGCAGCTATATGGGGACGGGTGGCTACGAGCAGTACTTC. This encodes CASSYMGTGGYEQYF. Together with reference TRBV5-6 and TRBJ2-7, the CDR3 gives the full variable domain: DAGVTQSPTHLIKTRGQQVTLRCSPKSGHDTVSWYQQALGQGPQFIFQYYEEEERQRGNFPDRFSGHQFPNYSSELNVNALLLGDSALYLCASSYMGTGGYEQYFGPGTRLTVT.

The rearrangement links TRBV5-1 to TRBJ2-1, with TRBD2 matching 7 bases. Trimming removed 7 bases from V and 4 bases from J; junction bases left unmatched: 11. CDR3 length: 15 amino acids. Germline CDR1 reads SGHRS; CDR2 reads YFSETQ. The CDR3 region has the DNA TGCGCCAGCCGTCGAGGGACTACCTCTTACAATGAGCAGTTCTTC. Its protein is CASRRGTTSYNEQFF.

V and J are TRBV7-9 and TRBJ1-2; D perhaps matches TRBD1 (5 bases). The CDR3 spans 14 residues. V was trimmed by 7 bases and J by 8 bases, leaving 20 bases between them. CDR1 is SEHNR and CDR2 is FQNEAQ in the germline V gene (reference sequence). CDR3 DNA sequence: TGTGCCAGCACATCACTAGGGGCAGGGAACGGCTACACCTTC. This encodes CASTSLGAGNGYTF.

The chain links TRBV9 to TRBJ2-6; no clear D. The CDR3 loop spans 17 amino acids. The V end lost 2 bases, the J end lost 0 bases, and 12 bases lay between the germline ends. Germline V gives CDR1 SGDLS, CDR2 YYNGEE. The CDR3 sequence is CASSVGLGISGANVLTF. The CDR3 DNA reads as TGTGCCAGCAGCGTGGGATTAGGGATCTCTGGGGCCAACGTCCTGACTTTC.

This clone was seen only once. This chain connects TRBV5-1 to TRBJ2-1; TRBD2 matches at 10 bases. The CDR3 spans 17 residues. The germline gives CDR1 SGHRS, CDR2 YFSETQ. V shed 3 bases and J 0 bases; nucleotides not matched to a gene: 6. The CDR3 DNA is TGCGCCAGCAGCTCCTCTAGCGGGGGCAGCTCCTACAATGAGCAGTTCTTC. Translation: CASSSSSGGSSYNEQFF.

The chain recombines TRBV27 with TRBJ2-1; tentatively, D is TRBD1 (5 bases). Germline CDR1 is MNHEY and CDR2 is SMNVEV (reference sequence). Trimming took off 5 bases at V and 7 bases at J, with 9 bases between the two ends. CDR3 size: 12 residues. As DNA, the CDR3 is TGTGCCAGCAGTCCTCAGGGAAATGAGCAGTTCTTC. It translates to CASSPQGNEQFF.

This clone was counted only a few times. The V call is TRBV18, the J call TRBJ2-7; D is uncertain. CDR1 is KGHSH and CDR2 is LQKENI in the germline V gene. The CDR3 has 13 amino acids. V lost 3 bases and J lost 5, with 11 bases in between. In DNA, the CDR3 is TGTGCCAGCTCACCCCCTTATAACGACGAGCAGTACTTC. Its translation: CASSPPYNDEQYF.